Listed below are T cell receptor beta chains from one sample, sequenced in a study of cytomegalovirus exposure and HLA in healthy donors. Assay used: immunoSEQ multiplex PCR; TCRdb lists only in-frame clones, some missing. The sample holds fewer than 150,000 clones, 80% seen once. The sample was PBMCs. The origin of the receptors is a man aged 30 to 39 in good health and CMV-seronegative. Both conserved end residues are part of each CDR3. A D gene is named only where the DNA matches it firmly. Rows give clone size only sometimes, using once, few, many, or a class for an expanded clone.

d_call: .; clone_size: .; v_call: TRBV5-1; j_call: TRBJ1-1; cdr3_aa: CASSLSSTAEQAFF; cdr3_nt: TGCGCCAGCAGCTTGTCGAGTACAGCGGAGCAAGCTTTCTTT
d_call: TRBD2; clone_size: .; v_call: TRBV13; j_call: TRBJ2-7; cdr3_aa: CASSPVLAGGGVYEQYF; cdr3_nt: TGTGCCAGCAGCCCAGTACTAGCGGGAGGGGGAGTTTACGAGCAGTACTTC
d_call: TRBD1; clone_size: .; v_call: TRBV10-3; j_call: TRBJ1-2; cdr3_aa: CAIGGTGSRGYTF; cdr3_nt: TGTGCCATCGGAGGGACAGGGAGTCGCGGCTACACCTTC
d_call: .; clone_size: .; v_call: TRBV4-2; j_call: TRBJ2-1; cdr3_aa: CASSQEGGGSSYNEQFF; cdr3_nt: TGTGCCAGCAGCCAAGAGGGCGGGGGCAGCTCCTACAATGAGCAGTTCTTC
d_call: TRBD2; clone_size: .; v_call: TRBV10-1; j_call: TRBJ2-7; cdr3_aa: CASSGGLAESYEQYF; cdr3_nt: TGCGCCAGCAGTGGGGGACTAGCGGAGTCCTACGAGCAGTACTTC
d_call: .; clone_size: .; v_call: TRBV5-1; j_call: TRBJ2-7; cdr3_aa: CASSPGAGTDEQYF; cdr3_nt: TGCGCCAGCAGCCCAGGGGCAGGGACGGACGAGCAGTACTTC
d_call: .; clone_size: .; v_call: TRBV5-8; j_call: TRBJ2-3; cdr3_aa: CASSRGWVRTEFTDTQYF; cdr3_nt: TGTGCCAGCAGCCGCGGCTGGGTAAGGACAGAATTCACAGATACGCAGTATTTT
d_call: .; clone_size: .; v_call: TRBV5-1; j_call: TRBJ2-7; cdr3_aa: CASSFGNYEQYF; cdr3_nt: TGCGCCAGCAGCTTTGGCAACTACGAGCAGTACTTC
d_call: .; clone_size: .; v_call: TRBV15; j_call: TRBJ2-7; cdr3_aa: CATSRSGQAYEQYF; cdr3_nt: TGTGCCACCAGCAGATCTGGACAAGCCTACGAGCAGTACTTC
d_call: .; clone_size: .; v_call: TRBV6-1; j_call: TRBJ1-3; cdr3_aa: CASSARGGGNTIYF; cdr3_nt: TGTGCCAGCAGTGCGCGGGGGGGTGGAAACACCATATATTTT
d_call: .; clone_size: .; v_call: TRBV5-1; j_call: TRBJ2-7; cdr3_aa: CASSLGAGVDYEQYF; cdr3_nt: TGCGCCAGCAGCTTGGGGGCCGGGGTTGACTACGAGCAGTACTTC
d_call: .; clone_size: .; v_call: TRBV28; j_call: TRBJ1-5; cdr3_aa: CASRSQLRAGDQPQHF; cdr3_nt: TGTGCCAGCAGGTCCCAACTCCGGGCAGGGGATCAGCCCCAGCATTTT
d_call: .; clone_size: .; v_call: TRBV10-1; j_call: TRBJ2-2; cdr3_aa: CASSNTHTGELFF; cdr3_nt: TGCGCCAGCAGTAACACCCACACCGGGGAGCTGTTTTTT
d_call: .; clone_size: .; v_call: TRBV10-1; j_call: TRBJ2-5; cdr3_aa: CASSDAGRGETQYF; cdr3_nt: TGCGCCAGCAGTGACGCCGGGCGGGGTGAGACCCAGTACTTC
d_call: .; clone_size: .; v_call: TRBV7-8; j_call: TRBJ1-6; cdr3_aa: CASSLYADNSPLHF; cdr3_nt: TGTGCCAGCAGCTTATATGCGGATAATTCACCCCTCCACTTT
d_call: .; clone_size: .; v_call: TRBV18; j_call: TRBJ2-5; cdr3_aa: CASSLKWIGAETQYF; cdr3_nt: TGTGCCAGCTCGCTCAAATGGATTGGGGCAGAGACCCAGTACTTC
d_call: TRBD1; clone_size: .; v_call: TRBV28; j_call: TRBJ1-1; cdr3_aa: CASSPHRQGNVEAFF; cdr3_nt: TGTGCCAGCAGTCCCCACCGACAGGGTAACGTTGAAGCTTTCTTT
d_call: TRBD2; clone_size: .; v_call: TRBV4-1; j_call: TRBJ2-1; cdr3_aa: CASSRGLAGGKYNEQFF; cdr3_nt: TGCGCCAGCAGCCGGGGACTAGCGGGGGGAAAATACAATGAGCAGTTCTTC
d_call: .; clone_size: .; v_call: TRBV27; j_call: TRBJ1-2; cdr3_aa: CASSFRGNYGYTF; cdr3_nt: TGTGCCAGCAGTTTTAGGGGGAACTATGGCTACACCTTC
d_call: .; clone_size: .; v_call: TRBV6-1; j_call: TRBJ1-3; cdr3_aa: CASSDRIGLARNTIYF; cdr3_nt: TGTGCCAGCAGTGACCGGATTGGGCTTGCAAGAAACACCATATATTTT
d_call: TRBD2; clone_size: .; v_call: TRBV2; j_call: TRBJ2-1; cdr3_aa: CASTHTREGDPYNEQFF; cdr3_nt: TGTGCCAGCACTCATACCCGGGAGGGAGACCCCTACAATGAGCAGTTCTTC
d_call: .; clone_size: .; v_call: TRBV25-1; j_call: TRBJ1-2; cdr3_aa: CASSSLRGFSF; cdr3_nt: TGTGCCAGCAGTTCACTAAGGGGCTTCTCCTTC
d_call: .; clone_size: .; v_call: TRBV5-4; j_call: TRBJ2-7; cdr3_aa: CASSPMAGSDEQYF; cdr3_nt: TGTGCCAGCAGCCCTATGGCGGGAAGCGACGAGCAGTACTTC
d_call: .; clone_size: .; v_call: TRBV6-1; j_call: TRBJ1-5; cdr3_aa: CASSEWAGPNQPQHF; cdr3_nt: TGTGCCAGCAGTGAATGGGCAGGGCCGAATCAGCCCCAGCATTTT
d_call: TRBD2; clone_size: many; v_call: TRBV27; j_call: TRBJ2-2; cdr3_aa: CASRGGTGELFF; cdr3_nt: TGTGCCAGCAGGGGAGGGACCGGGGAGCTGTTTTTT
d_call: .; clone_size: .; v_call: TRBV11-2; j_call: TRBJ1-2; cdr3_aa: CASSSGVSPLNYGYTF; cdr3_nt: TGTGCCAGCAGCTCAGGGGTGAGCCCTCTTAACTATGGCTACACCTTC
d_call: TRBD1; clone_size: .; v_call: TRBV5-1; j_call: TRBJ2-7; cdr3_aa: CASSRQGDSTYEQYF; cdr3_nt: TGCGCCAGCAGCAGACAGGGGGACTCTACCTACGAGCAGTACTTC
d_call: TRBD1; clone_size: .; v_call: TRBV28; j_call: TRBJ2-7; cdr3_aa: CASSSLTGAVDEQYF; cdr3_nt: TGTGCCAGCAGTTCCCTGACAGGGGCCGTCGACGAGCAGTACTTC